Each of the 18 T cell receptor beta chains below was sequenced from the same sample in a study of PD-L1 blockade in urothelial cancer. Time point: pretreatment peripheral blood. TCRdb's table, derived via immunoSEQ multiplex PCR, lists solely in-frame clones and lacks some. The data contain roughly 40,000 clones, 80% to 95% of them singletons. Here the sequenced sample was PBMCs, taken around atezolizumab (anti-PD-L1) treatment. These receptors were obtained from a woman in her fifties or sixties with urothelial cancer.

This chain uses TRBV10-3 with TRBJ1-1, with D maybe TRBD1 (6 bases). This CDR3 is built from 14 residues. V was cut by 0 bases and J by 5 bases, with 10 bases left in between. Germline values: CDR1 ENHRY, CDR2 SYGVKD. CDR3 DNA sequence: TGTGCCATCAGTGAGTCAGCAGGGGTAACTGAAGCTTTCTTT. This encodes CAISESAGVTEAFF.

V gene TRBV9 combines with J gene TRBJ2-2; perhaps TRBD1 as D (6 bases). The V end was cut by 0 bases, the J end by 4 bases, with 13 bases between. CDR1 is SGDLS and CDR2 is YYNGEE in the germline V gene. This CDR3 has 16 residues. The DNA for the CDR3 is TGTGCCAGCAGCGTAGTAGGGGGTCGCGGCACCGGGGAGCTGTTTTTT. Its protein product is CASSVVGGRGTGELFF.

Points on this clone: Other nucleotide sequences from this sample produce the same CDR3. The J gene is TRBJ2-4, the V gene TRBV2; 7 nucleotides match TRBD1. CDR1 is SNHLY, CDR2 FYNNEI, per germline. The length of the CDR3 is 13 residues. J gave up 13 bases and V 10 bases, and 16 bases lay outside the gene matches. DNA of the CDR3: TGTGCCACAAATACTGGAAGGGGACAGCCCCAGTACTTC. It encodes CATNTGRGQPQYF.

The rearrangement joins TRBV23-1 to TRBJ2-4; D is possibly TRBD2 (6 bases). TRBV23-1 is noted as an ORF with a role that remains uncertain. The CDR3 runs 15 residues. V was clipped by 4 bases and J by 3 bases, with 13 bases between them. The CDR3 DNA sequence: TGCGCCAGCAGTCCACACCCGGGAGACAAAAACATTCAGTACTTC. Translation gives CASSPHPGDKNIQYF.

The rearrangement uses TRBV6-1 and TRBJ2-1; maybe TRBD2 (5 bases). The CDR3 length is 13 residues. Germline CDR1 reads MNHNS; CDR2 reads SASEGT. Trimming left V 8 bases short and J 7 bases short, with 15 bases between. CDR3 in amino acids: CASCLSGWNEQFF. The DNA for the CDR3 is TGTGCCAGCTGCTTGTCGGGGTGGAATGAGCAGTTCTTC.

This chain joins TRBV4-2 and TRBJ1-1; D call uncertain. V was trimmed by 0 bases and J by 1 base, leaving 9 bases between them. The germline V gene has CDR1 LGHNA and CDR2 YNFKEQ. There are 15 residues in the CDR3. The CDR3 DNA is TGTGCCAGCAGCCAAGAGATGAGAGGGAACACTGAAGCTTTCTTT. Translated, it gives CASSQEMRGNTEAFF.

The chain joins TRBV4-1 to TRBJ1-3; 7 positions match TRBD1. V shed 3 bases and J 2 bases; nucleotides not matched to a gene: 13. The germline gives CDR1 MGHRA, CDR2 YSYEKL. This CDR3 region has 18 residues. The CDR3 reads CASSQAKAGQGAGNTIYF. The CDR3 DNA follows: TGCGCCAGCAGCCAGGCCAAGGCGGGGCAGGGGGCTGGAAACACCATATATTTT.

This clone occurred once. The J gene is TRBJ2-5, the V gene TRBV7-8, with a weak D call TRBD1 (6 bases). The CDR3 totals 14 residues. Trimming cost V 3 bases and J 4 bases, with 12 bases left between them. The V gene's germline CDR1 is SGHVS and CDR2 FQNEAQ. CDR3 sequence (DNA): TGTGCCAGCAGCTTCTCAACCAGGGGAGAGACCCAGTACTTC. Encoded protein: CASSFSTRGETQYF.

The CDR3 DNA follows: TGTGCCAGCAGTACCCGGGGGGGGACTAGCGGGGAGATTGACACAGATACGCAGTATTTT. This translates into CASSTRGGTSGEIDTDTQYF. The rearrangement links TRBV28 to TRBJ2-3; 13 positions match TRBD2. Germline V gene sequence: CDR1 MDHEN, CDR2 SYDVKM. The trim removed 5 bases at V and 2 bases at J, leaving 16 bases unmatched. The CDR3 extends over 20 amino acids. The whole variable domain, filled in from reference TRBV28 and TRBJ2-3, reads DVKVTQSSRYLVKRTGEKVFLECVQDMDHENMFWYRQDPGLGLRLIYFSYDVKMKEKGDIPEGYSVSREKKERFSLILESASTNQTSMYLCASSTRGGTSGEIDTDTQYFGPGTRLTVL.

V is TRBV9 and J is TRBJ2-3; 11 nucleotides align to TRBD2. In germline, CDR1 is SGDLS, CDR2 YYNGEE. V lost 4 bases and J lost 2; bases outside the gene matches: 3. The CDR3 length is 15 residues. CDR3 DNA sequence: TGTGCCAGCAGCCCGGGACTAGCGGCCACAGATACGCAGTATTTT. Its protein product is CASSPGLAATDTQYF.

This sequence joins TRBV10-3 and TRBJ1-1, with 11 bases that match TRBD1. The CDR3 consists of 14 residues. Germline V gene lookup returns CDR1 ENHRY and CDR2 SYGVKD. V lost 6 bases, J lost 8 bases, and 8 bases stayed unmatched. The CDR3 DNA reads TGTGCCATCAGGCGGACAGGGGGCGTTGAGGAAGCTTTCTTT. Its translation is CAIRRTGGVEEAFF.

CDR3 region: CASSPHRGAPMEQYF. The CDR3 DNA sequence: TGTGCCAGCAGTCCACATCGGGGGGCCCCGATGGAACAGTACTTC. The V and J genes are TRBV6-1 and TRBJ2-4, with D perhaps matching TRBD2 (7 bases). Germline V lookup: CDR1 MNHNS, CDR2 SASEGT. V was clipped by 5 bases and J by 13 bases, with 24 bases between them. The CDR3 runs to 15 residues.

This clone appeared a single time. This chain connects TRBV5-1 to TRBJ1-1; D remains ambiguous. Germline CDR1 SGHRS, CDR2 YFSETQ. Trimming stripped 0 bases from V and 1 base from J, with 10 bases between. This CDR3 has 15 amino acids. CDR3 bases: TGCGCCAGCAGCTTGGTGCAGGAAAGGAACACTGAAGCTTTCTTT. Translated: CASSLVQERNTEAFF.

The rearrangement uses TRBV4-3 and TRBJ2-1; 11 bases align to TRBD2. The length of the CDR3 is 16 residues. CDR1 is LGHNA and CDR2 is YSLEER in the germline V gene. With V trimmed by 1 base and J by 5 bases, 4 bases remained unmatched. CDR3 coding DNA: TGCGCCAGCAGCCAAGTAGCGGGAGGGCCCAACAATGAGCAGTTCTTC. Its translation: CASSQVAGGPNNEQFF.

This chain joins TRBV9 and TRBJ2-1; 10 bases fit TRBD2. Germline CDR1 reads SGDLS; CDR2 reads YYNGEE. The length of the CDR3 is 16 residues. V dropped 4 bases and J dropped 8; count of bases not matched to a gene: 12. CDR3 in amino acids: CASSPTASGRSHEQFF. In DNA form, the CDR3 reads TGTGCCAGCAGCCCCACCGCTAGCGGGAGATCCCATGAGCAGTTCTTC.

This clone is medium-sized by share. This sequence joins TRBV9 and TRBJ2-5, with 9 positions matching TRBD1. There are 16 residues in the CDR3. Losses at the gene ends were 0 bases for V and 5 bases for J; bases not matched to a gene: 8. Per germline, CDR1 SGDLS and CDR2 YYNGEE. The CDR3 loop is CASSVEGTGSDETQYF. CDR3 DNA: TGTGCCAGCAGCGTAGAAGGGACAGGGAGCGACGAGACCCAGTACTTC. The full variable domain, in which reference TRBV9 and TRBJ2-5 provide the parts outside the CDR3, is DSGVTQTPKHLITATGQRVTLRCSPRSGDLSVYWYQQSLDQGLQFLIQYYNGEERAKGNILERFSAQQFPDLHSELNLSSLELGDSALYFCASSVEGTGSDETQYFGPGTRLLVL.

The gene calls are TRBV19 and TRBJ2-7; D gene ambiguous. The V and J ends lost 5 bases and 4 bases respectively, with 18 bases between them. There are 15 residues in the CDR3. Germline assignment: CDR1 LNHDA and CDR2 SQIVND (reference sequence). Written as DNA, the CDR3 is TGTGCCAGTAGTTCACGTAGCCTTACTCGATACGAGCAGTACTTC. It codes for CASSSRSLTRYEQYF.

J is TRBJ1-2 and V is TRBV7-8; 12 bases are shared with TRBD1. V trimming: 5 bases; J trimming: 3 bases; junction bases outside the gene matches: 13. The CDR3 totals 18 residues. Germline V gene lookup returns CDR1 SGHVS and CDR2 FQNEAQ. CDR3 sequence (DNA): TGTGCCAGCAGCCACGGGACAGGGGGCGCGGGAACCTACTATGGCTACACCTTC. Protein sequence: CASSHGTGGAGTYYGYTF.